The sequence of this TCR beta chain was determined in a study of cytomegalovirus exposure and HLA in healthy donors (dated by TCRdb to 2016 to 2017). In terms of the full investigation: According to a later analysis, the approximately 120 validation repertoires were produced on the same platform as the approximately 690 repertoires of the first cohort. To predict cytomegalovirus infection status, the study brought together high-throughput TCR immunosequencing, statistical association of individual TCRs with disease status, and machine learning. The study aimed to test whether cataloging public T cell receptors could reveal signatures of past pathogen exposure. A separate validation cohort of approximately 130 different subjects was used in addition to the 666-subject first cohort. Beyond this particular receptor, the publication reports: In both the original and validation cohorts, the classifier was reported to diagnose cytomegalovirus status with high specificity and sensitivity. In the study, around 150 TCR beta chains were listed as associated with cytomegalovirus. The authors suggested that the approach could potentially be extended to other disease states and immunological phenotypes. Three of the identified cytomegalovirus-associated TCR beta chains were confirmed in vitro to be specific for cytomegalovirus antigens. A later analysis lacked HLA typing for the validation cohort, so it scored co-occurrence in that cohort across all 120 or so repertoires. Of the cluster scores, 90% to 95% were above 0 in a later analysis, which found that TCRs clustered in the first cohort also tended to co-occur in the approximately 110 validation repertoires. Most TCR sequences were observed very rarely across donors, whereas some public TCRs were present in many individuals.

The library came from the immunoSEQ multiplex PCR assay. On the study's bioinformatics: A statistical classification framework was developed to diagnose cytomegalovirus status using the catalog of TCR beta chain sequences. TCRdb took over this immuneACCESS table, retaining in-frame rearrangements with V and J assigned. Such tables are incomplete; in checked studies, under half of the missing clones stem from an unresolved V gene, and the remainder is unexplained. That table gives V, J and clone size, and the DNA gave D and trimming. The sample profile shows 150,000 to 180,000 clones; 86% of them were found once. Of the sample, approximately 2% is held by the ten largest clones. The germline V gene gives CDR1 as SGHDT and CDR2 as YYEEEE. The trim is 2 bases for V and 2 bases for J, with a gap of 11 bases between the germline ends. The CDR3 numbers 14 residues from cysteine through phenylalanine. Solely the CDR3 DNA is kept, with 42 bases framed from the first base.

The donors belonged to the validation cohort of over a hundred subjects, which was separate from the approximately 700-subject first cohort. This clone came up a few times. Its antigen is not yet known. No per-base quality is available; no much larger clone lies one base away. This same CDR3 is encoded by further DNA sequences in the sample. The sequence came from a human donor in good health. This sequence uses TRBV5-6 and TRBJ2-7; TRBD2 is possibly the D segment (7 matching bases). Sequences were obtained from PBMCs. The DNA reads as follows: TGTGCCAGCAGCTTAGGGGGGGATACCTACGAGCAGTACTTC. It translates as CASSLGGDTYEQYF.